The 22 T cell receptor beta chains listed next were all sequenced from one sample in a study of blood T cell repertoires in COVID-19. Data came from immunoSEQ multiplex PCR; TCRdb stores just in-frame clones and leaves some out. The sample comprises some 180,000 clones, 81% of which are singletons, and roughly 11% rests with the top ten. The material sequenced was peripheral blood. All receptors come from a woman aged 40 to 50 with COVID-19, enrolled during active disease.

This rearrangement joins TRBV12-3 or TRBV12-4 to TRBJ1-1; D remains unclear. The germline V and J ends were trimmed by 2 bases and 6 bases, with 7 bases remaining between them. This CDR3 has 12 residues. The CDR3 bases are TGTGCCAGCAGTTTATTAGCCGCTGAAGCTTTCTTT. Its translation: CASSLLAAEAFF.

The chain joins TRBV27 to TRBJ2-1, with 16 bases aligning to TRBD2. Germline lookup yields CDR1 MNHEY and CDR2 SMNVEV (reference sequence). V shed 4 bases, J shed 13 bases, and the junction held 10 bases outside the gene matches. This CDR3 contains 16 residues. As DNA, the CDR3 is TGTGCCAGCAGTTACACCGGGACTAGCGGGAGGGCCATACAGTTCTTC. Translating it yields CASSYTGTSGRAIQFF.

V is TRBV6-1 and J is TRBJ2-3; the match to TRBD2 covers 8 bases. V was clipped by 1 base and J by 0 bases; unmatched bases: 3. This CDR3 region has 16 residues. CDR1 and CDR2 (germline): MNHNS, SASEGT. CDR3: CASSEEPSGSTDTQYF. The CDR3 region has the DNA TGTGCCAGCAGTGAAGAGCCTAGCGGGAGCACAGATACGCAGTATTTT.

The rearrangement links TRBV27 to TRBJ1-2, with a weak D call TRBD1 (5 bases). Trimming cost V 10 bases and J 7 bases, with 22 bases left between them. The CDR3 totals 14 residues. Germline CDR1 MNHEY, CDR2 SMNVEV (reference sequence). CDR3 region: CATSLQGGQRGYTF. For the CDR3, the DNA is TGTGCCACCTCTCTCCAGGGTGGGCAGCGTGGCTACACCTTC.

This sequence joins TRBV29-1 and TRBJ2-5, with 12 bases matching TRBD1. The ends lost 1 base at V and 12 bases at J; junction bases unmatched: 9. Per the germline V gene, CDR1 is SQVTM and CDR2 is ANQGSEA. This CDR3 has 14 amino acids. In DNA form, the CDR3 reads TGCAGCGTTGAAGCCGGGACAGGGGGCGGGAAAAAGTACTTC. This sequence encodes CSVEAGTGGGKKYF.

The rearrangement links TRBV28 to TRBJ1-4, with D perhaps TRBD1 (5 bases). V lost 9 bases, J lost 5 bases, and 10 bases lay in between. Per the germline V gene, CDR1 is MDHEN and CDR2 is SYDVKM. This CDR3 contains 12 residues. CDR3 DNA: TGTGCCAGTGGGGCTGGAAATGAAAAACTGTTTTTT. Translation gives CASGAGNEKLFF.

The chain has TRBV14 and TRBJ1-1; 8 positions match TRBD1. This CDR3 has 15 amino acids. With V trimmed by 4 bases and J by 5 bases, 9 bases remained unmatched. In germline, CDR1 is SGHDN, CDR2 FVKESK. CDR3 loop: CASSRTRGLGTEAFF. The CDR3 DNA follows: TGTGCCAGCAGCCGTACCAGGGGGCTGGGAACTGAAGCTTTCTTT.

This chain joins TRBV5-6 and TRBJ1-1, with no clear D. V was trimmed by 4 bases and J by 4 bases, leaving 8 bases between them. Per germline, CDR1 SGHDT and CDR2 YYEEEE. The CDR3 contains 12 residues. CDR3 protein: CASSRRGTEAFF. The DNA of the CDR3 is TGTGCCAGCAGCCGCCGGGGCACTGAAGCTTTCTTT.

J is TRBJ2-7 and V is TRBV13; D perhaps matches TRBD1 (6 bases). The V gene lost 5 bases and the J gene lost 0 bases, with 14 bases spanning the gap. Germline V lookup: CDR1 PRHDT, CDR2 FYEKMQ (reference sequence). The CDR3 spans 15 residues. The CDR3 region is CASSPRDTISYEQYF. The CDR3 DNA reads TGTGCCAGCAGCCCCCGGGACACCATCTCCTACGAGCAGTACTTC.

This clone has only a few counts. The genes are TRBV5-6 and TRBJ1-2; no reliable D call. Between the trimmed V and J ends, which lost 0 bases and 4 bases, there was a span of 10 bases. Germline CDR1 reads SGHDT; CDR2 reads YYEEEE. The CDR3 has 14 residues. The CDR3 sequence: CASSLGGPGYGYTF. CDR3 sequence (DNA): TGTGCCAGCAGCTTGGGCGGGCCGGGCTATGGCTACACCTTC.

V usage is TRBV3-1 (or the pseudogene TRBV3-2) and J usage is TRBJ2-1; possible D gene TRBD1, 5 bases. The V end was cut by 0 bases, the J end by 0 bases, with 9 bases between. The CDR3 is 16 amino acids. Per the germline V gene, CDR1 is LGHDT and CDR2 is YNNKEL (reference sequence). CDR3 residues: CASSQDGASSYNEQFF. CDR3 nucleotide sequence: TGTGCCAGCAGCCAAGATGGGGCTAGCTCCTACAATGAGCAGTTCTTC.

The chain recombines TRBV18 with TRBJ2-7, with D maybe TRBD1 (5 bases). The CDR3 spans 14 residues. The germline gives CDR1 KGHSH, CDR2 LQKENI. V was pared by 0 bases and J by 2 bases, with 8 bases between. Here the CDR3 DNA reads TGTGCCAGCTCACCACCGGCAGGGACCTACGAGCAGTACTTC. Residues: CASSPPAGTYEQYF.

The chain has TRBV7-9 and TRBJ1-2, with 8 bases lining up with TRBD1. The V gene's germline CDR1 is SEHNR and CDR2 FQNEAQ (reference sequence). J lost 7 bases, V lost 5 bases, and 12 bases had no gene match. CDR3 size: 15 residues. The CDR3, as DNA: TGTGCCAGCAGCCCTTCCGGGACAGGACCTATTGGCTACACCTTC. Translating it yields CASSPSGTGPIGYTF.

In the case of this clone: This sample also contains other DNA sequences that code for the same CDR3. This rearrangement joins TRBV27 to TRBJ1-5; no firm D call. This CDR3 is 13 amino acids long. Germline CDR1 reads MNHEY; CDR2 reads SMNVEV (reference sequence). V dropped 2 bases and J dropped 3 bases, with 5 bases sitting between them. The CDR3 region has the DNA TGTGCCAGCAGTTTAGGGCACAATCAGCCCCAGCATTTT. Amino acid sequence: CASSLGHNQPQHF.

V is TRBV12-3 or TRBV12-4 and J is TRBJ1-1; D is ambiguous. CDR3 length: 12 residues. With 6 bases removed from V and 12 bases from J, the gap between germline ends came to 17 bases. In nucleotides, the CDR3 is TGTGCCAGCAGGGATCTGTTCGCCGGGACTTTCTTT. As protein: CASRDLFAGTFF.

The V gene is TRBV19, the J gene TRBJ1-5; D uncertain. Germline V gives CDR1 LNHDA, CDR2 SQIVND (reference sequence). V was pared by 8 bases and J by 1 base, with 9 bases between. The CDR3 contains 13 residues. The CDR3 DNA is TGTGCCAGTTCAGACACGAGCAATCAGCCCCAGCATTTT. It yields the protein CASSDTSNQPQHF.

The rearrangement uses TRBV29-1 and TRBJ2-1; D possibly corresponds to TRBD2 (5 bases). The germline CDR1 and CDR2 sequences are SQVTM and ANQGSEA. The CDR3 covers 15 residues. The V and J ends lost 1 base and 6 bases respectively, with 16 bases between them. The CDR3 sequence: CSVEGGPPRTNEQFF. In nucleotides, the CDR3 is TGCAGCGTTGAAGGAGGGCCCCCTAGGACCAATGAGCAGTTCTTC.

The gene calls are TRBV6-5 and TRBJ2-3, with D possibly TRBD2 on 5 matching bases. Germline CDR1 MNHEY, CDR2 SVGAGI. The CDR3 covers 14 residues. The ends were cut back, 7 bases at V and 0 bases at J, with 11 bases in the middle. In nucleotides, the CDR3 is TGTGCCAGCAAAAGGACGGGGAGCACAGATACGCAGTATTTT. Translation: CASKRTGSTDTQYF.

CDR3 protein: CASSEVGGGYTF. In DNA form, the CDR3 reads TGTGCCAGCAGTGAAGTAGGAGGCGGCTACACCTTC. The chain couples TRBV6-1 to TRBJ1-2; no reliable D call. Trimming removed 1 base at V and 8 bases at J, with 8 bases between. Germline assignment: CDR1 MNHNS and CDR2 SASEGT. The CDR3 consists of 12 residues.

The rearrangement uses TRBV18 and TRBJ1-5, with 9 bases matching TRBD1. Trimming cost V 2 bases and J 5 bases; bases outside gene matches: 7. The CDR3 totals 16 residues. CDR1 is KGHSH, CDR2 LQKENI, per germline. The CDR3 region has the DNA TGTGCCAGCTCACCATCCGGGACAGGGTGGGATCAGCCCCAGCATTTT. Translating it yields CASSPSGTGWDQPQHF.

The rearrangement uses TRBV19 and TRBJ2-5; 9 bases are a match to TRBD2. CDR1 is LNHDA, CDR2 SQIVND, per germline (reference sequence). This CDR3 comprises 14 residues. V lost 4 bases and J lost 1; bases outside the gene matches: 1. CDR3 amino acids: CASSSGRAQETQYF. The CDR3 nucleotides are TGTGCCAGTAGTAGCGGGAGGGCCCAAGAGACCCAGTACTTC.

The V and J genes are TRBV30 and TRBJ1-1; 10 bases align to TRBD1. CDR1 GTSNPN and CDR2 SVGIG come from the germline V gene (reference sequence). The CDR3 runs to 15 residues. J lost 0 bases, V lost 5 bases, and 6 bases had no gene match. This chain's CDR3 is CAWELDRGMNTEAFF. CDR3 sequence (DNA): TGTGCCTGGGAACTGGACAGGGGGATGAACACTGAAGCTTTCTTT.